This T cell receptor (beta chain) is drawn from a study of T cell responses to AZD1222 COVID-19 vaccine. Only in-frame clones appear in the TCRdb table, and some are missing; sequencing was by immunoSEQ multiplex PCR. Of 140,000 to 150,000 clones in the sample, about nine tenths are singletons; the top ten hold under 2%. The CDR3 covers 15 residues. From germline, CDR1 is SEHNR and CDR2 FQNEAQ (reference sequence). V gave up 3 bases and J gave up 0 bases, with 11 bases separating them. This clone was observed a single time. The antigen is not known. Study observations and caveats: Dominant CD4 TCR responses targeted spike regions 160-218 and 743-854. Repertoires were collected only later (after the peak T cell response had occurred). White British ancestry dominated among donors, who included more females, and clonal diversity was possibly underestimated.

Specimen: peripheral blood, collected 28 days after the second AZD1222 dose. The clonotype comes from an adult who received the AZD1222 COVID-19 vaccine. This chain connects TRBV7-9 to TRBJ1-2, with a tentative D call TRBD1 (6 bases). The CDR3, as DNA: TGTGCCAGCAGCTTCAGACGGACAGCTAACTATGGCTACACCTTC. Its protein product is CASSFRRTANYGYTF.